These 19 T cell receptor beta chains share one sample of origin, sequenced in a study of blood T cell repertoires in COVID-19. Assay used: immunoSEQ multiplex PCR; TCRdb lists only in-frame clones, some missing. The data contain approximately 300,000 clones, approximately 85% of them singletons. Sequencing was done on a sample of peripheral blood. The receptors derive from a woman in her 50s with acute or convalescent COVID-19.

This clone has just a few counts. The V and J genes are TRBV7-2 and TRBJ1-2, with 9 bases matching TRBD1. CDR1 is SGHTA, CDR2 FQGNSA, per germline. CDR3 size: 16 residues. V lost 5 bases and J lost 5; bases outside the gene matches: 12. CDR3 region: CASSPGGTGWNYGYTF. In nucleotides, the CDR3 is TGTGCCAGCAGCCCCGGGGGGACAGGGTGGAATTATGGCTACACCTTC. Complete variable domain (other parts from reference TRBV7-2 and TRBJ1-2): GAGVSQSPSNKVTEKGKDVELRCDPISGHTALYWYRQSLGQGLEFLIYFQGNSAPDKSGLPSDRFSAERTGGSVSTLTIQRTQQEDSAVYLCASSPGGTGWNYGYTFGSGTRLTVV.

This chain joins TRBV10-3 and TRBJ1-4, with D possibly matching TRBD1 (6 bases). CDR3 length: 13 residues. CDR1 and CDR2 (germline): ENHRY, SYGVKD. V lost 10 bases, J lost 10 bases, and 19 bases lay in between. The CDR3 DNA follows: TGTGCCAACTCTGACAGGCCGGGCGGAAAACTGTTTTTT. Amino acids: CANSDRPGGKLFF.

The V call is TRBV7-9, the J call TRBJ2-2; 10 nucleotides align to TRBD2. This CDR3 is 15 amino acids long. Germline lookup yields CDR1 SEHNR and CDR2 FQNEAQ (reference sequence). V was pared by 11 bases and J by 1 base, with 7 bases of the junction left unmatched. The DNA for the CDR3 is TGTGCCCCTACGGGACTAGCGATGAACACCGGGGAGCTGTTTTTT. Protein: CAPTGLAMNTGELFF.

The gene calls are TRBV27 and TRBJ2-5, with 12 nucleotides matching TRBD2. The V gene end was trimmed by 5 bases and the J gene end by 6 bases; junction bases not matched to a gene: 10. The CDR3 consists of 16 residues. Germline-derived CDR1 and CDR2 are MNHEY and SMNVEV (reference sequence). The CDR3 coding sequence is TGTGCCAGCAGTCCCCGACTAGCGGGAGATATACAGACCCAGTACTTC. Translating it yields CASSPRLAGDIQTQYF.

The rearrangement links TRBV4-2 to TRBJ2-6; TRBD2 is a possible D gene (6 bases). Deletions cut 3 bases from V and 2 bases from J, with 8 bases between. Germline V gene lookup returns CDR1 LGHNA and CDR2 YNFKEQ. The CDR3 runs 15 residues. For the CDR3, the DNA is TGTGCCAGCAGCCAGGGGACTCCTGGGGCCAACGTCCTGACTTTC. It yields the protein CASSQGTPGANVLTF.

This chain connects TRBV28 to TRBJ1-5; the D gene is possibly TRBD1 (5 bases). There are 16 residues in the CDR3. Germline assignment: CDR1 MDHEN and CDR2 SYDVKM. Between the trimmed V and J ends, which lost 3 bases and 5 bases, there was a span of 17 bases. The CDR3 bases are TGTGCCAGCAGTTTCAGGGAAGATCGTCGTTATCAGCCCCAGCATTTT. This codes for CASSFREDRRYQPQHF.

This clone appeared once. CDR3 coding DNA: TGTGCCAGTAGTTACAACGGGTCTCCCGGGGAGCTGTTTTTT. Residues: CASSYNGSPGELFF. This rearrangement joins TRBV19 to TRBJ2-2; D call uncertain. V lost 5 bases to trimming and J lost 6 bases, with 13 bases between them. This CDR3 spans 14 amino acids. Germline loops: CDR1 LNHDA, CDR2 SQIVND (reference sequence).

The CDR3 DNA is TGCGCCAGCTCGGGCGGGGGGTTTGGCTACACCTTC. It codes for CASSGGGFGYTF. The rearrangement joins TRBV5-1 to TRBJ1-2; the D gene is possibly TRBD1 (5 bases). The CDR3 loop spans 12 amino acids. Trimming stripped 7 bases from V and 7 bases from J, with 14 bases between. The germline gives CDR1 SGHRS, CDR2 YFSETQ. The whole variable domain, filled in from reference TRBV5-1 and TRBJ1-2, reads KAGVTQTPRYLIKTRGQQVTLSCSPISGHRSVSWYQQTPGQGLQFLFEYFSETQRNKGNFPGRFSGRQFSNSRSEMNVSTLELGDSALYLCASSGGGFGYTFGSGTRLTVV.

This clone was picked up one time. The chain employs TRBV7-2 and TRBJ1-1, with TRBD1 as a possible D gene (5 bases). The ends were cut back, 4 bases at V and 6 bases at J, with 21 bases in the middle. This CDR3 region has 16 residues. Germline V gene data show CDR1 as SGHTA and CDR2 as FQGNSA. The CDR3 DNA reads as TGTGCCAGCAGCTCGCAGGGTTCGGGTACCTTCGCTGAAGCTTTCTTT. Protein: CASSSQGSGTFAEAFF.

The rearrangement joins TRBV15 to TRBJ2-1; D call uncertain. The CDR3 is 13 amino acids. The V gene's germline CDR1 is LNHNV and CDR2 YYDKDF (reference sequence). V lost 8 bases, J lost 0 bases, and 8 bases lay in between. This chain's CDR3 is CATGQSSYNEQFF. The CDR3, as DNA: TGTGCCACCGGGCAAAGCTCCTACAATGAGCAGTTCTTC.

This clone was seen a handful of times. V usage is TRBV30 and J usage is TRBJ1-1, with D possibly being TRBD1 (5 bases). The germline V and J ends were trimmed by 2 bases and 5 bases, with 12 bases remaining between them. The CDR3 contains 13 residues. Germline V gives CDR1 GTSNPN, CDR2 SVGIG (reference sequence). CDR3 amino acids: CAWSRGFRTEAFF. CDR3 DNA sequence: TGTGCCTGGAGTAGGGGCTTTCGTACTGAAGCTTTCTTT.

The chain has TRBV29-1 and TRBJ2-7; D is possibly TRBD1 (6 bases). Trimming removed 7 bases from V and 3 bases from J, with 19 bases in between. The V gene's germline CDR1 is SQVTM and CDR2 ANQGSEA. CDR3 length equals 14 residues. CDR3: CSDGRDTSYYEQYF. CDR3 DNA sequence: TGCAGCGATGGTAGGGACACGTCGTACTACGAGCAGTACTTC.

The chain joins TRBV6-6 to TRBJ1-1, with 9 bases identical to TRBD1. CDR1 and CDR2 from the germline V gene are MNHNY and SVGAGI (reference sequence). V was clipped by 7 bases and J by 0 bases; unmatched bases: 3. The CDR3 runs to 14 residues. As DNA, the CDR3 is TGTGCCAGCACCCGACAGGGGGTGAACACTGAAGCTTTCTTT. Protein: CASTRQGVNTEAFF.

This chain uses TRBV3-1 (or the pseudogene TRBV3-2) with TRBJ2-1; 11 bases are a match to TRBD2. From germline, CDR1 is LGHDT and CDR2 YNNKEL (reference sequence). With V trimmed by 1 base and J by 5 bases, 7 bases remained unmatched. The CDR3 contains 17 residues. The CDR3 sequence: CASSQVLLAGAHNEQFF. CDR3 in DNA: TGTGCCAGCAGCCAAGTCCTACTAGCGGGAGCCCACAATGAGCAGTTCTTC.

The V call is TRBV3-1 (or the pseudogene TRBV3-2), the J call TRBJ2-7; no clear D. CDR1 is LGHDT and CDR2 is YNNKEL in the germline V gene (reference sequence). The CDR3 length is 15 residues. The V and J ends lost 0 bases and 0 bases respectively, with 9 bases between them. CDR3 nucleotide sequence: TGTGCCAGCAGCCAAGAATGGGCAGTCTCCTACGAGCAGTACTTC. Translated: CASSQEWAVSYEQYF.

The gene calls are TRBV15 and TRBJ2-7; tentatively, D is TRBD2 (5 bases). With 0 bases removed from V and 3 bases from J, the gap between germline ends came to 15 bases. This CDR3 has 16 residues. Per the germline V gene, CDR1 is LNHNV and CDR2 is YYDKDF (reference sequence). The CDR3, as DNA: TGTGCCACCAGCAGAGAAGTAACCGGTGCGGGCTACGAGCAGTACTTC. Its translation: CATSREVTGAGYEQYF.

The DNA of the CDR3 is TGTGCCAGCAGCCAAGATATTAGTTCTAGCGGGACAGATACGCAGTATTTT. This codes for CASSQDISSSGTDTQYF. V and J are TRBV3-1 (or the pseudogene TRBV3-2) and TRBJ2-3; 8 bases line up with TRBD2. The CDR3 is made up of 17 amino acids. Trimming cost V 0 bases and J 3 bases; bases outside gene matches: 8. CDR1 and CDR2 from the germline V gene are LGHDT and YNNKEL (reference sequence).

V is TRBV28 and J is TRBJ1-5; 8 bases match TRBD1. The CDR3 loop spans 17 amino acids. The germline CDR1 and CDR2 sequences are MDHEN and SYDVKM. V gave up 4 bases and J gave up 6 bases; unmatched junction bases: 14. The DNA for the CDR3 is TGTGCCAGCAGTTCTAACCCCGGGGACAGGAGATTTCAGCCCCAGCATTTT. Amino acid sequence: CASSSNPGDRRFQPQHF.

This clone was observed once. This chain connects TRBV6-5 to TRBJ1-1, with D uncertain. The germline V gene has CDR1 MNHEY and CDR2 SVGAGI. Trimming took off 4 bases at V and 1 base at J, with 13 bases between the two ends. This CDR3 has 15 residues. CDR3 protein: CASSFTSTGNTEAFF. In DNA form, the CDR3 reads TGTGCCAGCAGTTTTACCTCGACGGGGAACACTGAAGCTTTCTTT.